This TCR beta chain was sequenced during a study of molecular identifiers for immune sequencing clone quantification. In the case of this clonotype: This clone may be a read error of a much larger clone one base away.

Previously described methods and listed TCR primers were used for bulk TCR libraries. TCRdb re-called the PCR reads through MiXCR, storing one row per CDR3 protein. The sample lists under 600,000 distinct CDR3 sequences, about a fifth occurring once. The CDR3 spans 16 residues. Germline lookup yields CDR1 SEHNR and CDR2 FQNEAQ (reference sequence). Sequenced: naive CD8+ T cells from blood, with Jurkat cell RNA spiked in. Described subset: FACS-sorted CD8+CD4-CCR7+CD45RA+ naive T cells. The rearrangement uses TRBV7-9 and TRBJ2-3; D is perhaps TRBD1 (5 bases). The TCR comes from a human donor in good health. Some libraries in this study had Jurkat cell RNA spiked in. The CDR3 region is CASSLTRNLYTGTQYF. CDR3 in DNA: TGTGCCAGCAGCTTGACCAGGAACCTTTACACAGGTACGCAGTATTTT.